The next 7 T cell receptor beta chains were all read from a single sample in a study of CD8 T cells in Susac syndrome. Reverse transcription used 0.5 to 1 ug RNA and random hexamers. TCRdb reanalysed the immunoSEQ multiplex PCR reads using MiXCR and keeps one entry per CDR3 protein. The sample gives some 190,000 distinct CDR3 sequences, around 93% of which show up once; approximately 0.15% is in the top ten. Specimen: CD4+ T cells from PBMCs. These receptors originate from a human donor with Susac syndrome.

The chain employs TRBV12-3 or TRBV12-4 and TRBJ2-2; the D gene is possibly TRBD2 (6 bases). The CDR3 loop spans 11 amino acids. Trimming took 11 bases from V and 7 from J, leaving 11 bases between them. The CDR3 sequence is CASAGSGELFF. The CDR3 nucleotides are TGTGCCTCGGCGGGAAGCGGGGAGCTGTTTTTT.

This clonotype was picked up one time. CDR3 amino acids: CASSESSVGTGANVLTF. The CDR3 DNA reads TGTGCCAGCAGTGAATCCTCGGTGGGGACTGGGGCCAACGTCCTGACTTTC. J is TRBJ2-6 and V is TRBV25-1; the D is unclear. The V end lost 1 base, the J end lost 2 bases, and 12 bases lay between the germline ends. The CDR3 sequence is 17 residues long. Germline V lookup: CDR1 MGHDK, CDR2 SYGVNS.

The V and J genes are TRBV7-9 and TRBJ1-1, with D uncertain. The CDR3 spans 13 residues. Germline V gene data show CDR1 as SEHNR and CDR2 as FQNEAQ (reference sequence). Trimming removed 2 bases at V and 6 bases at J, with 10 bases between. The CDR3: CASSLPAGPEAFF. For the CDR3, the DNA is TGTGCCAGCAGCTTACCGGCGGGTCCTGAAGCTTTCTTT. The complete variable domain, with remaining parts taken from reference TRBV7-9 and TRBJ1-1, reads DTGVSQNPRHKITKRGQNVTFRCDPISEHNRLYWYRQTLGQGPEFLTYFQNEAQLEKSRLLSDRFSAERPKGSFSTLEIQRTEQGDSAMYLCASSLPAGPEAFFGQGTRLTVV.

This clonotype was seen more than once but under ten times. The V and J genes are TRBV3-1 and TRBJ2-7, with a tentative D call TRBD2 (6 bases). Trimming removed 0 bases from V and 2 bases from J, with 8 bases in between. CDR3 length: 14 residues. Per the germline V gene, CDR1 is LGHDT and CDR2 is YNNKEL (reference sequence). The DNA for the CDR3 is TGTGCCAGCAGCCAAGATGCGGGGACCTACGAGCAGTACTTC. Residues: CASSQDAGTYEQYF.

V gene TRBV30 combines with J gene TRBJ1-2; D gene ambiguous. V lost 4 bases and J 4 bases, leaving 16 bases between the germline ends. The CDR3 covers 14 residues. CDR1 is GTSNPN, CDR2 SVGIG, per germline (reference sequence). The CDR3 protein is CAWISWEAGYGYTF. The CDR3 DNA is TGTGCCTGGATATCATGGGAGGCGGGCTATGGCTACACCTTC.

This rearrangement joins TRBV5-4 to TRBJ1-2; a weak D match, TRBD1 (6 bases). V lost 4 bases and J 5 bases, leaving 21 bases between the germline ends. This CDR3 has 16 residues. Germline V gene lookup returns CDR1 SGHNT and CDR2 YYREEE (reference sequence). The CDR3 reads CASSPRGRQEIYGYTF. For the CDR3, the DNA is TGTGCCAGCAGCCCCCGGGGAAGACAGGAGATTTATGGCTACACCTTC.

This sequence joins TRBV3-1 and TRBJ1-5; 10 bases are a match to TRBD1. Germline trimming cut 0 bases from V and 5 bases from J; bases unmatched to any gene: 4. This CDR3 has 16 amino acids. The germline V gene encodes CDR1 LGHDT and CDR2 YNNKEL (reference sequence). CDR3 protein: CASSQDSGQGDQPQHF. CDR3 DNA: TGTGCCAGCAGCCAAGATAGCGGACAGGGGGATCAGCCCCAGCATTTT.